The 26 T cell receptor beta chains presented below share a single source sample, sequenced in a study of shared clonotypes between healthy human individuals. Here immunoSEQ multiplex PCR was the method, and the copy in TCRdb shows in-frame clones only, minus some. The sample yields about 1 million clones, around 76% seen once. The sequencing input was memory CD4+ T cells sorted from blood. Subset noted: CD45RA-negative fraction. The receptors here all came from a man in his late teens or twenties in good health.

The chain is built from TRBV6-5 and TRBJ2-2; 10 positions match TRBD1. The trim removed 6 bases at V and 7 bases at J, leaving 8 bases unmatched. Germline V gene data show CDR1 as MNHEY and CDR2 as SVGAGI. CDR3 length: 15 amino acids. The CDR3 coding sequence is TGTGCCAGCAGGGAGACAGGGGGCTTGGGCGGGGAGCTGTTTTTT. Its translation is CASRETGGLGGELFF.

The chain couples TRBV18 to TRBJ2-2; D ambiguous. Deletions cut 6 bases from V and 6 bases from J, with 8 bases between. The CDR3 extends over 12 amino acids. Germline values: CDR1 KGHSH, CDR2 LQKENI. CDR3 DNA: TGTGCCAGCTCCGTTGCTGCCGGGGAGCTGTTTTTT. Translation: CASSVAAGELFF.

Turning to this clone: Sequence at one end of the junction differs from germline and may be a read error. V usage is TRBV19 and J usage is TRBJ2-7, with 10 bases that match TRBD1. The CDR3 is 14 residues long. From germline, CDR1 is LNHDA and CDR2 SQIVND (reference sequence). CDR3 in amino acids: CARTTSGTGASRNF. In DNA form, the CDR3 reads TGTGCCAGGACCACTTCGGGGACAGGGGCCTCCAGGAACTTC.

The chain combines TRBV10-2 with TRBJ1-5; a weak D match, TRBD1 (6 bases). The CDR3 length is 16 residues. The germline CDR1 and CDR2 sequences are WSHSY and SAAADI. Trimming removed 3 bases from V and 3 bases from J, with 15 bases in between. CDR3 in amino acids: CASSEGGGTDNQPQHF. CDR3 coding DNA: TGCGCCAGCAGTGAAGGGGGAGGGACGGACAATCAGCCCCAGCATTTT.

This chain uses TRBV19 with TRBJ1-5, with D possibly being TRBD1 (5 bases). Germline CDR1 is LNHDA and CDR2 is SQIVND (reference sequence). Trimming stripped 10 bases from V and 0 bases from J, with 16 bases between. CDR3 length: 15 amino acids. Written as DNA, the CDR3 is TGTGCCATCTCCCGGGGCGCTTATAGCAATCAGCCCCAGCATTTT. It yields the protein CAISRGAYSNQPQHF.

This rearrangement joins TRBV19 to TRBJ1-2; unclear D gene. The CDR3 is 14 residues long. From germline, CDR1 is LNHDA and CDR2 SQIVND (reference sequence). Trimming removed 9 bases from V and 7 bases from J, with 21 bases in between. The CDR3 DNA reads TGTGCCAGCAAGAGCCGGTCAACCAACGGTGGCTACACCTTC. Encoded protein: CASKSRSTNGGYTF.

The V gene is TRBV9, the J gene TRBJ2-5; perhaps TRBD2 as D (6 bases). Trimming took 0 bases from V and 0 from J, leaving 12 bases between them. CDR1 is SGDLS, CDR2 YYNGEE, per germline. CDR3 length: 16 amino acids. CDR3 coding DNA: TGTGCCAGCAGCGTAGCAGGACTACCAAACCAAGAGACCCAGTACTTC. It encodes CASSVAGLPNQETQYF.

Worth noting for this clone: Within the sample, other DNA sequences also encode this same CDR3. The rearrangement links TRBV7-2 to TRBJ2-5, with unresolved D. CDR1 SGHTA and CDR2 FQGNSA come from the germline V gene. The CDR3 runs 13 residues. V was trimmed by 1 base and J by 3 bases, leaving 6 bases between them. The CDR3 region is CASSLEREETQYF. The CDR3 DNA follows: TGTGCCAGCAGCTTAGAAAGGGAAGAGACCCAGTACTTC.

The chain uses TRBV21-1 and TRBJ2-3; the table's D call, TRBD2, has no DNA check behind it. TRBV21-1 is annotated as a pseudogene. The CDR3 loop spans 15 amino acids. The DNA of the CDR3 is TGTGCCAGCAGCAAAATCGAGGGAGTCACAGATACGCAGTATTTT. The encoded protein is CASSKIEGVTDTQYF.

The genes are TRBV4-2 and TRBJ2-1; 7 bases are a match to TRBD2. CDR3 length: 16 residues. Germline CDR1 LGHNA, CDR2 YNFKEQ. The trim removed 0 bases at V and 7 bases at J, leaving 9 bases unmatched. The CDR3 DNA reads as TGTGCCAGCAGCCAAGAGTATACTAGCGCGCGGAATGAGCAGTTCTTC. The encoded protein is CASSQEYTSARNEQFF.

The J gene is TRBJ1-1, the V gene TRBV7-2, with D possibly being TRBD1 (5 bases). This CDR3 contains 15 residues. Trimming removed 2 bases at V and 4 bases at J, with 14 bases between. Per germline, CDR1 SGHTA and CDR2 FQGNSA. The CDR3 loop is CASSLSGGWITEAFF. DNA for the CDR3: TGTGCCAGCAGCTTAAGCGGGGGTTGGATCACTGAAGCTTTCTTT. Complete variable domain (other parts from reference TRBV7-2 and TRBJ1-1): GAGVSQSPSNKVTEKGKDVELRCDPISGHTALYWYRQSLGQGLEFLIYFQGNSAPDKSGLPSDRFSAERTGGSVSTLTIQRTQQEDSAVYLCASSLSGGWITEAFFGQGTRLTVV.

Comment on this clone: The same CDR3 can be traced to other DNA sequences in this sample. The rearrangement uses TRBV11-2 and TRBJ1-6; TRBD1 aligns across 9 bases. Germline CDR1 SGHAT, CDR2 FQNNGV. Losses at the gene ends were 1 base for V and 7 bases for J; bases not matched to a gene: 2. The CDR3 runs 15 residues. The CDR3 loop reads CASSLGGQGNSPLHF. In DNA form, the CDR3 reads TGTGCCAGCAGCTTAGGGGGACAGGGAAATTCACCCCTCCACTTT.

This clone was recorded only once. This chain connects TRBV25-1 to TRBJ1-4, with 7 positions matching TRBD1. The V segment lost 8 bases and the J segment 2 bases; nucleotides outside the gene matches: 11. CDR3 size: 16 residues. The V gene's germline CDR1 is MGHDK and CDR2 SYGVNS. CDR3 DNA: TGTGCCAGCCTACCCAGGGGGGGGTTGACTAATGAAAAACTGTTTTTT. It encodes CASLPRGGLTNEKLFF.

As concerns this clone: At the DNA level, this CDR3 is encoded by other sequences in the same sample as well. This chain joins TRBV20-1 and TRBJ2-7; D gene uncertain. Trimming shortened V by 2 bases and J by 4 bases, and 6 bases separated the two germline ends. CDR1 DFQATT and CDR2 SNEGSKA come from the germline V gene (reference sequence). This CDR3 is built from 11 residues. DNA for the CDR3: TGCAGTGCTAGAAAGAGTTACGAGCAGTACTTC. Its translation: CSARKSYEQYF.

To note about this clone: Other DNA sequences in this sample translate to the same CDR3. This chain uses TRBV5-1 with TRBJ2-5; D is undetermined. The length of the CDR3 is 13 residues. The V end lost 0 bases, the J end lost 2 bases, and 5 bases lay between the germline ends. Looked up from germline, CDR1 is SGHRS and CDR2 is YFSETQ. The CDR3 reads CASSLGGQETQYF. As DNA, the CDR3 is TGCGCCAGCAGCTTGGGGGGTCAAGAGACCCAGTACTTC.

V and J are TRBV18 and TRBJ2-7; D perhaps matches TRBD2 (7 bases). The CDR3 sequence is 13 residues long. Trimming cost V 3 bases and J 4 bases, with 10 bases left between them. Per germline, CDR1 KGHSH and CDR2 LQKENI. The CDR3 protein is CASSPGGQYEQYF. The CDR3, as DNA: TGTGCCAGCTCACCCGGGGGGCAGTACGAGCAGTACTTC.

CDR3 sequence (DNA): TGTGCCAGCAGCACCCCGGGGGGCGAACTGTTTTTT. Translation: CASSTPGGELFF. The V and J genes are TRBV5-4 and TRBJ1-4, with D tentatively TRBD1 (6 bases). V dropped 4 bases and J dropped 12 bases, with 13 bases sitting between them. Germline CDR1 reads SGHNT; CDR2 reads YYREEE (reference sequence). The CDR3 sequence is 12 residues long.

Worth noting for this clone: Other DNA sequences in the sample encode the same CDR3. This chain links TRBV27 with TRBJ2-7, with TRBD2 identical over 8 bases. V trimming: 5 bases; J trimming: 4 bases; junction bases outside the gene matches: 7. Germline assignment: CDR1 MNHEY and CDR2 SMNVEV (reference sequence). The CDR3 is 14 amino acids. The CDR3 is CASSPRRGAYEQYF. The CDR3 DNA is TGTGCCAGCAGTCCCCGGCGGGGGGCTTACGAGCAGTACTTC.

Only a few counts were recorded for this clone. The genes are TRBV18 and TRBJ1-2; 7 bases match TRBD1. Unmatched junction bases numbered 8, after V lost 6 bases and J lost 10 bases. The germline V gene has CDR1 KGHSH and CDR2 LQKENI. There are 12 residues in the CDR3. The CDR3 protein is CASSGQGDYYTF. The CDR3 DNA is TGTGCCAGCTCGGGTCAGGGGGATTACTACACCTTC.

As DNA, the CDR3 is TGTGCCAGCAGTCGGAACACGGGAGGGAACGAAAAACTGTTTTTT. This encodes CASSRNTGGNEKLFF. This sequence joins TRBV6-6 and TRBJ1-4; D is undetermined. Trimming removed 5 bases from V and 8 bases from J, with 18 bases in between. The CDR3 loop spans 15 amino acids. Germline CDR1 MNHNY, CDR2 SVGAGI (reference sequence).

About this clone: A far larger clone is off by one base, so a read error is likely. Other nucleotide sequences in the sample specify the same CDR3. The chain joins TRBV7-8 to TRBJ2-7; D remains ambiguous. The V end lost 1 base, the J end lost 6 bases, and 7 bases lay between the germline ends. Germline V gene sequence: CDR1 SGHVS, CDR2 FQNEAQ. The CDR3 is 12 amino acids. The CDR3 DNA reads TGTGCCAGCAGCTTAGATAGGGTCGAGCAGTACTTC. Translated: CASSLDRVEQYF. The whole variable domain, remainder taken from reference TRBV7-8 and TRBJ2-7, is GAGVSQSPRYKVAKRGQDVALRCDPISGHVSLFWYQQALGQGPEFLTYFQNEAQLDKSGLPSDRFFAERPEGSVSTLKIQRTQQEDSAVYLCASSLDRVEQYFGPGTRLTVT.

V is TRBV9 and J is TRBJ1-6; no clear D. CDR1 and CDR2 (germline): SGDLS, YYNGEE. This CDR3 spans 16 amino acids. Trimming pared 0 bases from V and 8 bases from J, leaving 15 bases between. In DNA form, the CDR3 reads TGTGCCAGCAGCGTAGGATTCTGGGATAGAGATTCACCCCTCCACTTT. The encoded protein is CASSVGFWDRDSPLHF.

This chain uses TRBV28 with TRBJ2-7, with a weak D call TRBD2 (6 bases). Germline loops: CDR1 MDHEN, CDR2 SYDVKM. The CDR3 runs 13 residues. Trimming left V 6 bases short and J 0 bases short, with 9 bases between. The CDR3 here is CASSSTSSYEQYF. DNA for the CDR3: TGTGCCAGCAGCTCGACTAGCTCCTACGAGCAGTACTTC. Variable domain in full (rest from reference TRBV28 and TRBJ2-7): DVKVTQSSRYLVKRTGEKVFLECVQDMDHENMFWYRQDPGLGLRLIYFSYDVKMKEKGDIPEGYSVSREKKERFSLILESASTNQTSMYLCASSSTSSYEQYFGPGTRLTVT.

J is TRBJ2-5 and V is TRBV11-2; TRBD1 aligns across 7 bases. The J segment lost 2 bases and the V segment lost 5 bases, leaving 5 bases of the junction unmatched. This CDR3 has 14 amino acids. Germline CDR1 is SGHAT and CDR2 is FQNNGV. CDR3 loop: CASSPPTGQETQYF. CDR3 sequence (DNA): TGTGCCAGCAGCCCGCCGACAGGGCAAGAGACCCAGTACTTC.

The genes are TRBV4-1 and TRBJ2-7, with 12 bases that match TRBD2. The CDR3 consists of 16 residues. Germline loops: CDR1 MGHRA, CDR2 YSYEKL. V lost 4 bases, J lost 5 bases, and 9 bases stayed unmatched. CDR3 region: CASSRILAGGINEQYF. DNA of the CDR3: TGCGCCAGCAGCCGTATACTAGCGGGGGGTATCAACGAGCAGTACTTC.

This clone has a count of ten or more. V gene TRBV30 combines with J gene TRBJ1-5, with 7 bases fitting TRBD1. V trimming: 3 bases; J trimming: 2 bases; junction bases outside the gene matches: 4. The CDR3 is 14 amino acids. CDR1 GTSNPN and CDR2 SVGIG come from the germline V gene (reference sequence). CDR3 amino acids: CAWSSDRGNQPQHF. The CDR3 nucleotides are TGTGCCTGGAGCTCCGACAGGGGCAATCAGCCCCAGCATTTT.